These T cell receptor beta chains were read from a single sample in a study of blood T cell repertoires in COVID-19. Clones were sequenced by immunoSEQ multiplex PCR, and TCRdb holds only the in-frame ones, with some missing. The sample holds 250,000 to 300,000 clones, around 90% seen once. Sequencing input: peripheral blood. The receptors come from a woman aged 40 to 50 who had recovered from COVID-19. Both conserved end residues are part of each CDR3. D genes are given only for firm matches. Where a row states a size, it is once, few, many or the class of an expanded clone; other rows omit it.

j_call clone_size v_call d_call cdr3_aa cdr3_nt
TRBJ2-1 NA TRBV27 NA CASSFISSGEQFF TGTGCCAGCAGTTTCATTAGCTCGGGTGAGCAGTTCTTC
TRBJ2-5 NA TRBV27 NA CASSLIGQGLWETQYF TGTGCCAGCAGTTTAATAGGGCAGGGGCTCTGGGAGACCCAGTACTTC
TRBJ1-2 NA TRBV30 TRBD1 CAWSKRTGGYTF TGTGCCTGGAGTAAGAGGACAGGCGGCTACACCTTC
TRBJ2-2 NA TRBV1 NA CTSSQGYITGGDTGELFF TGCACCAGCAGCCAAGGATATATTACAGGGGGAGACACCGGGGAGCTGTTTTTT
TRBJ1-2 few TRBV5-5 TRBD1 CASSSDLGTGGTYGYTF TGTGCCAGCAGCTCTGACCTTGGGACAGGGGGAACCTATGGCTACACCTTC
TRBJ2-5 NA TRBV5-6 TRBD2 CASSSVAGGETQYF TGTGCCAGCAGCTCGGTAGCGGGAGGTGAGACCCAGTACTTC
TRBJ2-3 NA TRBV19 NA CASSPSGTSTDTQYF TGTGCCAGTAGTCCTTCCGGGACTAGCACAGATACGCAGTATTTT
TRBJ2-3 NA TRBV27 TRBD2 CASRLAGAAPGTDTQYF TGTGCCAGCAGGCTAGCGGGAGCAGCGCCGGGAACAGATACGCAGTATTTT
TRBJ2-2 NA TRBV11-2 NA CASSPPGSDTGELFF TGTGCCAGCAGCCCCCCCGGGTCAGACACCGGGGAGCTGTTTTTT
TRBJ2-7 NA TRBV28 NA CASRRNGGEQYF TGTGCCAGCAGGAGAAACGGTGGCGAGCAGTACTTC
TRBJ2-7 NA TRBV10-3 TRBD2 CAISPLAGESEQYF TGTGCCATCAGCCCCCTTGCGGGAGAAAGCGAGCAGTACTTC
TRBJ2-7 NA TRBV7-3 NA CASKTSLSYEQYF TGTGCCAGCAAGACAAGCCTCTCCTACGAGCAGTACTTC
TRBJ2-6 NA TRBV7-6 NA CASSLVWGQSGANVLTF TGTGCCAGCAGCTTAGTCTGGGGGCAGTCTGGGGCCAACGTCCTGACTTTC
TRBJ2-1 NA TRBV15 TRBD2 CATSRGIAGGNEQFF TGTGCCACCAGCAGAGGAATAGCGGGAGGCAATGAGCAGTTCTTC
TRBJ2-3 NA TRBV7-2 TRBD2 CASTPTSGFSTDTQYF TGTGCCAGCACTCCGACTAGCGGATTCAGCACAGATACGCAGTATTTT
TRBJ2-2 once TRBV7-2 TRBD1 CASSARPPGTGGAGELFF TGTGCCAGCAGCGCCCGCCCCCCCGGGACAGGGGGCGCCGGGGAGCTGTTTTTT
TRBJ2-1 NA TRBV4-1 NA CASSQVAGARNEQFF TGCGCCAGCAGCCAAGTGGCAGGGGCTCGAAATGAGCAGTTCTTC
TRBJ2-1 NA TRBV27 NA CASSVRATYNEQFF TGTGCCAGCAGTGTCAGGGCAACCTACAATGAGCAGTTCTTC
TRBJ1-5 NA TRBV2 NA CASSEATTISNQPQHF TGTGCCAGCAGTGAAGCTACTACGATTAGCAATCAGCCCCAGCATTTT
TRBJ1-5 NA TRBV28 TRBD1 CASSAGGRNQPQHF TGTGCCAGCAGCGCAGGGGGCAGGAATCAGCCCCAGCATTTT
TRBJ2-2 NA TRBV7-3 TRBD2 CASSSRSGRENTGELFF TGTGCCAGCAGCTCGCGGTCCGGGAGGGAGAACACCGGGGAGCTGTTTTTT
TRBJ2-5 NA TRBV5-4 TRBD2 CASSQRGLAGGGETQYF TGTGCCAGCAGCCAGAGGGGACTAGCGGGAGGGGGAGAGACCCAGTACTTC
TRBJ1-2 once TRBV18 NA CASSPSGGPANYGYTF TGTGCCAGCTCACCCTCGGGGGGACCGGCTAACTATGGCTACACCTTC
TRBJ2-2 NA TRBV3-1/TRBV3-2 NA CASSLIGGTGELFF TGTGCCAGCAGTCTCATTGGAGGGACCGGGGAGCTGTTTTTT
TRBJ1-1 NA TRBV27 NA CASSSYDKAPEAFF TGTGCCAGCAGTTCTTACGACAAGGCCCCCGAAGCTTTCTTT
TRBJ2-1 NA TRBV7-2 TRBD2 CASSLVAGNYNEQFF TGTGCCAGCAGCTTAGTAGCGGGGAACTACAATGAGCAGTTCTTC
TRBJ2-1 NA TRBV6-5 TRBD1 CASSYTGTGGYNEQFF TGTGCCAGCAGTTATACCGGGACAGGGGGATACAATGAGCAGTTCTTC
TRBJ2-1 NA TRBV7-3 TRBD2 CASSPDQLAGGGEQFF TGTGCCAGCAGCCCCGACCAACTAGCGGGAGGGGGTGAGCAGTTCTTC
TRBJ1-3 NA TRBV7-2 TRBD1 CASSFGQARSGNTIYF TGTGCCAGCAGCTTCGGACAGGCTCGCTCTGGAAACACCATATATTTT
TRBJ2-1 NA TRBV14 TRBD2 CASSPGTSGRDRYNEQFF TGTGCCAGCAGCCCCGGGACTAGCGGGAGGGACAGATACAATGAGCAGTTCTTC
TRBJ2-1 NA TRBV9 NA CASSVGHRDNEQFF TGTGCCAGCAGCGTAGGGCACAGGGACAATGAGCAGTTCTTC
TRBJ1-4 NA TRBV3-1/TRBV3-2 NA CASSQVSGANEKLFF TGTGCCAGCAGCCAAGTTTCGGGTGCTAATGAAAAACTGTTTTTT
TRBJ2-7 NA TRBV30 NA CAWSVRGSNEQYF TGTGCCTGGAGTGTACGTGGGAGTAACGAGCAGTACTTC
TRBJ2-7 NA TRBV9 NA CASSVGGLAPYEQYF TGTGCCAGCAGCGTAGGAGGCCTAGCGCCCTACGAGCAGTACTTC
TRBJ2-1 NA TRBV5-1 TRBD2 CASSYPSSGSSYNEQFF TGCGCCAGCAGCTACCCCTCGAGCGGGAGCTCCTACAATGAGCAGTTCTTC
TRBJ2-3 NA TRBV5-4 TRBD2 CASSVNSGPGSTQYF TGTGCCAGCAGCGTTAATAGCGGGCCTGGCTCTACGCAGTATTTT
TRBJ2-7 NA TRBV30 TRBD1 CAWYPGTGSYEQYF TGTGCCTGGTACCCCGGGACAGGTAGCTACGAGCAGTACTTC
TRBJ2-1 NA TRBV27 TRBD2 CASSSPRGAPSNEQFF TGTGCCAGCAGTTCACCGCGGGGGGCGCCGTCCAATGAGCAGTTCTTC
TRBJ1-1 NA TRBV3-1/TRBV3-2 NA CASSQEEGRGDTEAFF TGTGCCAGCAGCCAAGAAGAGGGGAGGGGAGACACTGAAGCTTTCTTT
TRBJ2-7 NA TRBV28 TRBD1 CASREGDRVNEQYF TGTGCCAGCAGGGAGGGGGACAGGGTCAACGAGCAGTACTTC
TRBJ2-7 NA TRBV1 NA CTSTVPYEGETSYEQYF TGCACCAGCACCGTCCCGTATGAGGGTGAGACCTCCTACGAGCAGTACTTC
TRBJ1-6 NA TRBV7-3 NA CASSLGMQGSPLHF TGTGCCAGCAGCTTAGGGATGCAGGGTTCACCCCTCCACTTT
TRBJ2-2 many TRBV11-3 NA CASSLLTGELFF TGTGCCAGCAGCTTACTGACCGGGGAGCTGTTTTTT
TRBJ2-7 once TRBV11-2 NA CASGPFLTYEQYF TGTGCCAGCGGGCCCTTCTTGACCTACGAGCAGTACTTC
TRBJ2-5 NA TRBV14 NA CASSPRELQETQYF TGTGCCAGCAGCCCACGGGAGTTACAAGAGACCCAGTACTTC
TRBJ2-2 once TRBV30 NA CAWQGNTGELFF TGTGCCTGGCAGGGAAACACCGGGGAGCTGTTTTTT
TRBJ2-5 NA TRBV27 TRBD1 CASSAGQGVVGRETQYF TGTGCCAGCAGTGCAGGACAGGGGGTGGTGGGAAGGGAGACCCAGTACTTC
TRBJ2-7 NA TRBV24-1 NA CATSDPFSEQYF TGTGCCACCAGTGATCCCTTCTCCGAGCAGTACTTC
TRBJ2-1 NA TRBV3-1/TRBV3-2 NA CASSQGEGVSYNEQFF TGTGCCAGCAGCCAAGGTGAGGGAGTGTCCTACAATGAGCAGTTCTTC
TRBJ2-1 NA TRBV6-6 NA CASSYSISQGYNEQFF TGTGCCAGCAGTTACTCGATTTCGCAGGGGTACAATGAGCAGTTCTTC
TRBJ2-7 once TRBV24-1 TRBD1 CATSDPNRGAYEQYF TGTGCCACCAGTGACCCAAACAGGGGGGCCTACGAGCAGTACTTC
TRBJ1-5 NA TRBV27 TRBD1 CASSPADRDNQPQHF TGTGCCAGCAGTCCAGCGGACAGGGACAATCAGCCCCAGCATTTT
TRBJ2-2 few TRBV5-1 NA CASSVRDKNTGELFF TGCGCCAGCAGCGTCCGGGACAAGAACACCGGGGAGCTGTTTTTT
TRBJ2-5 NA TRBV24-1 TRBD2 CATSDSGLAVETQYF TGTGCCACCAGTGATTCGGGACTAGCGGTAGAGACCCAGTACTTC